This entry lists 18 T cell receptor beta chains sequenced from one sample in a study of Ad26.COV2.S vaccination and SARS-CoV-2 variants (dated by TCRdb to the early 2020s). Library preparation used the immunoSEQ multiplex PCR assay. In TCRdb, the immuneACCESS table is reduced to in-frame sequences with V and J assigned. These tables do not hold every clone; where another copy was compared, an unresolved V gene accounts for under half, and the others remain unexplained. This sample is represented by about 350,000 clones; more than 85% of them were singletons. The ten biggest clones cover roughly 5% of the sample. Taken with the paper, the label for treatment or condition translates to: 15 to 20 received Ad26.COV2.S at low or high dose, single or two shots; 5 received placebo; per-sample allocation not given. Repertoires of vaccine and placebo recipients were sequenced from samples taken on day 63 after the first injection.

Specimen: peripheral blood, collected in a trial of Ad26.COV2.S vaccine versus placebo. The origin of the receptors is a person between 18 and 65 years old who received the Ad26.COV2.S COVID-19 vaccine or a placebo.

V and J are TRBV4-1 and TRBJ1-6; D gene unclear. V lost 5 bases, J lost 3 bases, and 11 bases lay in between. Germline loops: CDR1 MGHRA, CDR2 YSYEKL. The CDR3 loop spans 15 amino acids. CDR3 nucleotides: TGCGCCAGCAGCGAGGACGGAAGCTATAATTCACCCCTCCACTTT. It encodes CASSEDGSYNSPLHF.

The CDR3 DNA sequence: TGTGCCAGCAGTCAAGGGCTCAGCTCTGGGGCCAACGTCCTGACTTTC. This sequence encodes CASSQGLSSGANVLTF. This chain joins TRBV28 and TRBJ2-6; D gene ambiguous. Trimming removed 5 bases from V and 0 bases from J, with 11 bases in between. The CDR3 is made up of 16 amino acids. Germline V lookup: CDR1 MDHEN, CDR2 SYDVKM.

This clone has only a few counts. The rearrangement links TRBV5-4 to TRBJ1-2; unclear D gene. V lost 0 bases and J lost 8, with 8 bases in between. Germline V gene data show CDR1 as SGHNT and CDR2 as YYREEE (reference sequence). The CDR3 extends over 12 amino acids. The CDR3: CASSLGREGYTF. The CDR3 bases are TGTGCCAGCAGCTTGGGGAGGGAGGGCTACACCTTC. Variable domain in full (rest from reference TRBV5-4 and TRBJ1-2): ETGVTQSPTHLIKTRGQQVTLRCSSQSGHNTVSWYQQALGQGPQFIFQYYREEENGRGNFPPRFSGLQFPNYSSELNVNALELDDSALYLCASSLGREGYTFGSGTRLTVV.

This clone appeared a single time. V gene TRBV6-2 or TRBV6-3 combines with J gene TRBJ2-7, with TRBD2 matching 7 bases. The CDR3 has 14 amino acids. V was clipped by 2 bases and J by 2 bases; unmatched bases: 3. Per the germline V gene, CDR1 is MNHEY and CDR2 is SVGEGT. The CDR3 is CASSYGAGTYEQYF. DNA for the CDR3: TGTGCCAGCAGTTACGGAGCGGGGACCTACGAGCAGTACTTC.

The J gene is TRBJ2-1, the V gene TRBV19; TRBD2 might be the D (6 bases). The V end was cut by 6 bases, the J end by 3 bases, with 12 bases between. Germline V gene data show CDR1 as LNHDA and CDR2 as SQIVND (reference sequence). The CDR3 spans 14 residues. The DNA for the CDR3 is TGTGCCAGTAGCAAGCGGGCAGACTACAATGAGCAGTTCTTC. Protein sequence: CASSKRADYNEQFF.

The gene calls are TRBV4-3 and TRBJ1-1, with TRBD1 matching 8 bases. Looked up from germline, CDR1 is LGHNA and CDR2 is YSLEER. This CDR3 is 21 amino acids long. V trimming: 3 bases; J trimming: 2 bases; junction bases outside the gene matches: 23. CDR3 region: CASSQTQGGLEPRFANTEAFF. CDR3 bases: TGCGCCAGCAGCCAGACACAGGGGGGCCTGGAACCAAGATTCGCCAACACTGAAGCTTTCTTT.

The rearrangement joins TRBV5-1 to TRBJ1-2, with 8 bases matching TRBD1. V lost 4 bases and J lost 4; bases outside the gene matches: 9. The germline CDR1 and CDR2 sequences are SGHRS and YFSETQ. This CDR3 is built from 15 residues. The CDR3 DNA follows: TGCGCCAGCAGCCTCACTCAGGGGGCCGGCTATGGCTACACCTTC. It specifies CASSLTQGAGYGYTF.

This sequence joins TRBV4-2 and TRBJ1-2, with TRBD1 matching over 11 bases. J gave up 2 bases and V 2 bases, and 7 bases lay outside the gene matches. The V gene's germline CDR1 is LGHNA and CDR2 YNFKEQ. This CDR3 spans 17 amino acids. CDR3 in amino acids: CASSQPGTGGGNYGYTF. The CDR3 coding sequence is TGTGCCAGCAGCCAACCCGGGACAGGGGGTGGAAACTATGGCTACACCTTC.

This rearrangement joins TRBV5-5 to TRBJ2-7; the D gene is possibly TRBD2 (5 bases). CDR1 and CDR2 from the germline V gene are SGHKS and YYEKEE (reference sequence). Trimming took off 4 bases at V and 5 bases at J, with 22 bases between the two ends. This CDR3 is built from 16 residues. The CDR3 nucleotides read TGTGCCAGCAGCCGCATAAAGCAACGCCTGGGAGACGAGCAGTACTTC. It is translated as CASSRIKQRLGDEQYF.

The chain has TRBV5-4 and TRBJ2-3; 10 nucleotides line up with TRBD1. Per germline, CDR1 SGHNT and CDR2 YYREEE (reference sequence). J gave up 4 bases and V 3 bases, and 5 bases lay outside the gene matches. The CDR3 loop spans 15 amino acids. Here the CDR3 reads CASSSGQGIADTQYF. The CDR3 nucleotides read TGTGCCAGCAGCTCGGGACAGGGGATCGCAGATACGCAGTATTTT.

The chain links TRBV3-1 (or the pseudogene TRBV3-2) to TRBJ2-1, with 7 bases identical to TRBD2. This CDR3 spans 14 amino acids. Trimming at V came to 4 bases and at J to 6 bases, leaving 6 bases not matched to a gene. In germline, CDR1 is LGHDT, CDR2 YNNKEL (reference sequence). The chain's CDR3 is CASSPSLAANEQFF. The CDR3 DNA follows: TGTGCCAGCAGCCCATCCCTAGCGGCCAATGAGCAGTTCTTC.

The V and J genes are TRBV2 and TRBJ2-1, with D maybe TRBD1 (5 bases). Per the germline V gene, CDR1 is SNHLY and CDR2 is FYNNEI. The CDR3 runs 12 residues. V lost 6 bases and J 8 bases, leaving 11 bases between the germline ends. The CDR3 spells CASSRIRDEQFF. CDR3 in DNA: TGTGCCAGCAGCCGCATCAGGGATGAGCAGTTCTTC.

This clone appeared many times. The chain recombines TRBV10-3 with TRBJ2-7, with 7 bases identical to TRBD1. Germline-derived CDR1 and CDR2 are ENHRY and SYGVKD. Germline trimming cut 2 bases from V and 2 bases from J; bases unmatched to any gene: 9. The CDR3 extends over 16 amino acids. The CDR3 protein is CAISELTGQRAYEQYF. Written as DNA, the CDR3 is TGTGCCATCAGTGAGCTTACGGGACAGCGAGCCTACGAGCAGTACTTC.

A single count supports this clone. V is TRBV3-1 (or the pseudogene TRBV3-2) and J is TRBJ1-4; D call uncertain. The germline gives CDR1 LGHDT, CDR2 YNNKEL (reference sequence). CDR3 length: 17 residues. Trimming took 5 bases from V and 0 from J, leaving 16 bases between them. Written as DNA, the CDR3 is TGTGCCAGCAGCAACGTTTCCGGCAGGCCAACTAATGAAAAACTGTTTTTT. This gives the protein CASSNVSGRPTNEKLFF.

This chain connects TRBV18 to TRBJ2-7; weak D call: TRBD2 (5 bases). This CDR3 contains 14 residues. Trimming removed 4 bases from V and 2 bases from J, with 12 bases in between. CDR1 and CDR2 from the germline V gene are KGHSH and LQKENI. CDR3 protein: CASSRVSGAYEQYF. In DNA, the CDR3 is TGTGCCAGCTCACGGGTCAGCGGAGCCTACGAGCAGTACTTC.

This clone was counted between two and nine times. The chain employs TRBV6-2 or TRBV6-3 and TRBJ1-5; TRBD1 might be the D (6 bases). This CDR3 spans 14 amino acids. V was shortened by 3 bases and J by 5 bases, with 11 bases between the two germline ends. Germline V gene lookup returns CDR1 MNHEY and CDR2 SVGEGT. CDR3 sequence reads: CASSYTGADQPQHF. The CDR3 nucleotides read TGTGCCAGCAGTTATACGGGGGCGGATCAGCCCCAGCATTTT.

The rearrangement links TRBV3-1 (or the pseudogene TRBV3-2) to TRBJ1-1; D uncertain. The CDR3 totals 13 residues. Looked up from germline, CDR1 is LGHDT and CDR2 is YNNKEL (reference sequence). The V and J ends lost 2 bases and 7 bases respectively, with 11 bases between them. The DNA for the CDR3 is TGTGCCAGCAGCCAATCACAGAAGATTGAAGCTTTCTTT. Protein sequence: CASSQSQKIEAFF.

The chain is built from TRBV28 and TRBJ1-5; D not certain. The germline gives CDR1 MDHEN, CDR2 SYDVKM. The CDR3 loop spans 16 amino acids. Trimming stripped 0 bases from V and 2 bases from J, with 11 bases between. In DNA form, the CDR3 reads TGTGCCAGCAGTTTATGGTCGGGAGAGGGCAATCAGCCCCAGCATTTT. Amino acid sequence: CASSLWSGEGNQPQHF. The full variable domain, its missing parts supplied by reference TRBV28 and TRBJ1-5, is DVKVTQSSRYLVKRTGEKVFLECVQDMDHENMFWYRQDPGLGLRLIYFSYDVKMKEKGDIPEGYSVSREKKERFSLILESASTNQTSMYLCASSLWSGEGNQPQHFGDGTRLSIL.